The 8 T cell receptor beta chains below all came from one sample that was sequenced in a study of blood T cell repertoires in COVID-19. The table came from immunoSEQ multiplex PCR; TCRdb's copy has only in-frame clones and leaves some out. The sample holds 260,000 or so clones, around four fifths seen once. The sequencing input was PBMCs or T cells enriched from blood (not recorded which). The receptors were gathered from a woman aged 40 to 50 who had been exposed to COVID-19.

This chain connects TRBV27 to TRBJ1-2; D not certain. CDR1 and CDR2 (germline): MNHEY, SMNVEV (reference sequence). Deletions cut 0 bases from V and 4 bases from J, with 12 bases between. The CDR3 extends over 15 amino acids. The DNA of the CDR3 is TGTGCCAGCAGTTTATCAGGGAGAGAAGGCTATGGCTACACCTTC. Its protein product is CASSLSGREGYGYTF.

The chain is built from TRBV11-2 and TRBJ2-7; 8 nucleotides match TRBD1. J gave up 10 bases and V 1 base, and 6 bases lay outside the gene matches. CDR1 is SGHAT and CDR2 is FQNNGV in the germline V gene. This CDR3 spans 13 amino acids. CDR3 coding DNA: TGTGCCAGCAGCTTAGGGGGGGACAGGAGCCAGTACTTC. Translation gives CASSLGGDRSQYF. The full variable domain, rest sourced from reference TRBV11-2 and TRBJ2-7, is EAGVAQSPRYKIIEKRQSVAFWCNPISGHATLYWYQQILGQGPKLLIQFQNNGVVDDSQLPKDRFSAERLKGVDSTLKIQPAKLEDSAVYLCASSLGGDRSQYFGPGTRLTVT.

The chain joins TRBV15 to TRBJ1-3; possible D gene TRBD1, 5 bases. With 9 bases removed from V and 0 bases from J, the gap between germline ends came to 12 bases. From germline, CDR1 is LNHNV and CDR2 YYDKDF (reference sequence). This CDR3 has 14 amino acids. The DNA for the CDR3 is TGTGCCACTTCTGACAGACTCTCTGGAAACACCATATATTTT. It specifies CATSDRLSGNTIYF.

V and J are TRBV9 and TRBJ1-5; perhaps TRBD1 as D (6 bases). Trimming removed 5 bases from V and 1 base from J, with 22 bases in between. Germline CDR1 is SGDLS and CDR2 is YYNGEE. The CDR3 has 18 amino acids. The CDR3 DNA is TGTGCCAGCAGTCCCCGGACAGACCCTAGGGGCAGCAATCAGCCCCAGCATTTT. Protein product: CASSPRTDPRGSNQPQHF.

This chain joins TRBV27 and TRBJ2-3; 7 bases align to TRBD2. The CDR3 sequence is 11 residues long. From germline, CDR1 is MNHEY and CDR2 SMNVEV (reference sequence). The ends lost 7 bases at V and 10 bases at J; junction bases unmatched: 5. CDR3 loop: CASTMGGAQYF. CDR3 bases: TGTGCCAGCACCATGGGAGGGGCGCAGTATTTT.

The V and J genes are TRBV27 and TRBJ2-7; TRBD1 matches at 10 bases. There are 15 residues in the CDR3. Unmatched junction bases numbered 9, after V lost 5 bases and J lost 5 bases. Germline V gene data show CDR1 as MNHEY and CDR2 as SMNVEV (reference sequence). For the CDR3, the DNA is TGTGCCAGCAGTCCGGACCGGGACAGGGGAAACGAGCAGTACTTC. It yields the protein CASSPDRDRGNEQYF.

The genes are TRBV13 and TRBJ1-2; no reliable D call. The germline V gene has CDR1 PRHDT and CDR2 FYEKMQ (reference sequence). The CDR3 has 12 amino acids. V was shortened by 3 bases and J by 8 bases, with 10 bases between the two germline ends. CDR3 bases: TGTGCCAGCAGCTTCGGCCAGGAAGGCTACACCTTC. Translating gives CASSFGQEGYTF.

The chain has TRBV2 and TRBJ2-7; TRBD2 matches 12 bases. Per the germline V gene, CDR1 is SNHLY and CDR2 is FYNNEI. This CDR3 comprises 15 residues. The V segment lost 7 bases and the J segment 6 bases; nucleotides outside the gene matches: 10. The CDR3 region has the DNA TGTGCCAGCAAGTCGCTACTAGCGGGGGGCGCCGAGCAGTACTTC. This codes for CASKSLLAGGAEQYF.